These 5 T cell receptor beta chains share one sample of origin, sequenced in a study of cytomegalovirus exposure and HLA in healthy donors. Primers for the PCR totalled 60 Vbeta and 13 Jbeta. Only in-frame clones appear in the TCRdb table, and some are missing; sequencing was by immunoSEQ multiplex PCR. The sample carries 120,000 to 150,000 clones, 70% to 85% recorded once. Sequencing was performed on PBMCs. The receptor source for this set is a male donor in good health and CMV-seronegative.

The chain carries TRBV16 and TRBJ2-1; D is uncertain. With 0 bases removed from V and 6 bases from J, the gap between germline ends came to 6 bases. The CDR3 contains 13 residues. Germline V gene lookup returns CDR1 KGHSY and CDR2 FQNENV. CDR3 in DNA: TGTGCCAGCAGCCAATCATCCCTCAATGAGCAGTTCTTC. Translated: CASSQSSLNEQFF.

The chain joins TRBV29-1 to TRBJ2-2; 7 bases line up with TRBD1. This CDR3 region has 15 residues. Losses at the gene ends were 7 bases for V and 3 bases for J; bases not matched to a gene: 11. Germline V CDR1 and CDR2: SQVTM, ANQGSEA. The CDR3 DNA reads TGCAGCGGGAAAATAACAGGGGCGGACACCGGGGAGCTGTTTTTT. It codes for CSGKITGADTGELFF.

The V gene is TRBV2, the J gene TRBJ1-4, with 8 bases lining up with TRBD1. This CDR3 is built from 13 residues. V gave up 4 bases and J gave up 7 bases; unmatched junction bases: 2. The germline V gene encodes CDR1 SNHLY and CDR2 FYNNEI. CDR3 sequence (DNA): TGTGCCAGCAGTGGGACAGGGCGTGAAAAACTGTTTTTT. Translating it yields CASSGTGREKLFF.

V gene TRBV7-9 combines with J gene TRBJ1-1; D gene uncertain. Germline loops: CDR1 SEHNR, CDR2 FQNEAQ (reference sequence). The CDR3 runs 10 residues. V was cut by 5 bases and J by 8 bases, with 6 bases left in between. CDR3 in amino acids: CASSQREAFF. CDR3 bases: TGTGCCAGCAGCCAGAGGGAAGCTTTCTTT.

The chain employs TRBV5-4 and TRBJ2-7; the match to TRBD2 covers 8 bases. Per germline, CDR1 SGHNT and CDR2 YYREEE (reference sequence). With 4 bases clipped from V and 1 base from J, the junction kept 13 bases outside the gene matches. CDR3 size: 17 residues. CDR3 in amino acids: CASSGYLASGGSYEQYF. The CDR3 coding sequence is TGTGCCAGCAGCGGGTACCTGGCGAGCGGGGGATCCTACGAGCAGTACTTC.